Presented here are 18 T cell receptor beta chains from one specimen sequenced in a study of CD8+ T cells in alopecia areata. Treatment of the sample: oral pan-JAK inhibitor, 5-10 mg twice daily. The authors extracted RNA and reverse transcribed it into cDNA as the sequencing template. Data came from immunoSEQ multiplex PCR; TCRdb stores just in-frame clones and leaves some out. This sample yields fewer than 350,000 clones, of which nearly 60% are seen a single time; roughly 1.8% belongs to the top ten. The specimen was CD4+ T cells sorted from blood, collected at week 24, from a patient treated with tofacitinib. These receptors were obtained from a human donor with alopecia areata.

The CDR3 nucleotides are TGTGCCAGCAGTGAGACGGGGCGCGAGCAGTACTTC. Translating it yields CASSETGREQYF. V usage is TRBV2 and J usage is TRBJ2-7; D possibly matches TRBD1 or TRBD2 (5 bases each). The ends were cut back, 3 bases at V and 6 bases at J, with 9 bases in the middle. The CDR3 extends over 12 amino acids. Germline V gene lookup returns CDR1 SNHLY and CDR2 FYNNEI.

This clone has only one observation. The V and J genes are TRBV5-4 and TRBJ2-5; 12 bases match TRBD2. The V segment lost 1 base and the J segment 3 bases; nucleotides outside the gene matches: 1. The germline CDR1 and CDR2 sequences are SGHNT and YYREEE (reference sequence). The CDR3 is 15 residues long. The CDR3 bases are TGTGCCAGCAGCTTGAGGACTAGCGGGGAAGAGACCCAGTACTTC. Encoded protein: CASSLRTSGEETQYF.

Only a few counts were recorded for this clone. The CDR3 coding sequence is TGCGCCAGCAGCTTGCTACAGCACGGGGAGCTGTTTTTT. Translated, it gives CASSLLQHGELFF. The chain uses TRBV5-1 and TRBJ2-2; D is undetermined. The germline gives CDR1 SGHRS, CDR2 YFSETQ. The CDR3 runs to 13 residues. V was trimmed by 1 base and J by 7 bases, leaving 8 bases between them.

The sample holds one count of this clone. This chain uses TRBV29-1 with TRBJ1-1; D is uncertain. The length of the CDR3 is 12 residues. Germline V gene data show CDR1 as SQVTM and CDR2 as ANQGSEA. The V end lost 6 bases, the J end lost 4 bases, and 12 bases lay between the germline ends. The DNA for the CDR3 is TGCAGCGTCGAAAAGAGTTCCACTGAAGCTTTCTTT. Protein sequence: CSVEKSSTEAFF.

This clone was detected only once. The CDR3 bases are TGCAGCGTTCAAGGTACAGGTAGTTCTGGAAACACCATATATTTT. This translates into CSVQGTGSSGNTIYF. The rearrangement joins TRBV29-1 to TRBJ1-3, with D possibly TRBD1 on 5 matching bases. CDR1 is SQVTM and CDR2 is ANQGSEA in the germline V gene. The V end lost 5 bases, the J end lost 1 base, and 15 bases lay between the germline ends. This CDR3 spans 15 amino acids. The full variable domain, completed using reference TRBV29-1 and TRBJ1-3, is SAVISQKPSRDICQRGTSLTIQCQVDSQVTMMFWYRQQPGQSLTLIATANQGSEATYESGFVIDKFPISRPNLTFSTLTVSNMSPEDSSIYLCSVQGTGSSGNTIYFGEGSWLTVV.

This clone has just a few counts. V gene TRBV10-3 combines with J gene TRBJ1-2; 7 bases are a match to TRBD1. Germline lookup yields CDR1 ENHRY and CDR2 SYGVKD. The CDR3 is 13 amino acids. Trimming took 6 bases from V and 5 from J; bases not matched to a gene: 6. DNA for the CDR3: TGTGCCATCAGACCAACGGGACAGTATGGCTACACCTTC. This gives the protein CAIRPTGQYGYTF.

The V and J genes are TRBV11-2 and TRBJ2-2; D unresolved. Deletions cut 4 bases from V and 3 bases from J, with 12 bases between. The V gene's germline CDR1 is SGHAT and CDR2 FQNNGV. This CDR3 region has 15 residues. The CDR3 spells CASSSTSPHTGELFF. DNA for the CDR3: TGTGCCAGCAGCTCTACCTCCCCCCACACCGGGGAGCTGTTTTTT.

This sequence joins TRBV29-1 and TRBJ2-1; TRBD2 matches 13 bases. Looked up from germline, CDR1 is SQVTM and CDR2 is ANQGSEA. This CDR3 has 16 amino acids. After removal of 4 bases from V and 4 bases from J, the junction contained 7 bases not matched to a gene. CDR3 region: CSVVEPTSGGYNEQFF. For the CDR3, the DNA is TGCAGCGTTGTCGAACCGACTAGCGGGGGGTACAATGAGCAGTTCTTC.

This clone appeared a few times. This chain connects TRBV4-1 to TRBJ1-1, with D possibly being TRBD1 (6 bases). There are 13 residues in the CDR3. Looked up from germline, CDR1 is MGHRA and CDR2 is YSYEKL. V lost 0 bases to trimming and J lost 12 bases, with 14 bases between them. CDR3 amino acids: CASSQDRDTTPFF. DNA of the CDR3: TGCGCCAGCAGCCAAGATAGGGACACCACACCTTTCTTT.

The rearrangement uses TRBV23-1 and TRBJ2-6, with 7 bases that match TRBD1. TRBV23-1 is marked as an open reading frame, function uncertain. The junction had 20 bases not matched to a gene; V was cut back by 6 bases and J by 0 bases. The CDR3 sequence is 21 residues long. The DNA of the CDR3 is TGCGCCAGCAGCCCCACCTATCCGGGGACAGTGGGAGCCTCTGGGGCCAACGTCCTGACTTTC. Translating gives CASSPTYPGTVGASGANVLTF.

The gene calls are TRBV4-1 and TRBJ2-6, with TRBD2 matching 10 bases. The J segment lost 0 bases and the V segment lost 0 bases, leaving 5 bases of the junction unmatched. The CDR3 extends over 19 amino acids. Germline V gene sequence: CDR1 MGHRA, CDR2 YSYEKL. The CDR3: CASSQDWLAGDSGANVLTF. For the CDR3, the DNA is TGCGCCAGCAGCCAAGATTGGCTAGCGGGGGACTCTGGGGCCAACGTCCTGACTTTC.

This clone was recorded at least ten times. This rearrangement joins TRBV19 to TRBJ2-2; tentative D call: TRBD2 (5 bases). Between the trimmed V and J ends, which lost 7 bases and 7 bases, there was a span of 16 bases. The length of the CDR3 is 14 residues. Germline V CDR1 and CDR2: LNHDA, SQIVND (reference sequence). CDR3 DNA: TGTGCCAGTACCCAAGGTCGGGGTGTCGGGGAGCTGTTTTTT. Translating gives CASTQGRGVGELFF.

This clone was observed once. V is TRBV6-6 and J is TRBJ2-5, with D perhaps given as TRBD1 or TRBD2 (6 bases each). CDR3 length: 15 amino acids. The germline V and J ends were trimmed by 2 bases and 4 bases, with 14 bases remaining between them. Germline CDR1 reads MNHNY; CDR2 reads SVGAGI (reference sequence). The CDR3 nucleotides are TGTGCCAGCAGTTACGGAATCGGGGGCCCAGAGACCCAGTACTTC. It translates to CASSYGIGGPETQYF.

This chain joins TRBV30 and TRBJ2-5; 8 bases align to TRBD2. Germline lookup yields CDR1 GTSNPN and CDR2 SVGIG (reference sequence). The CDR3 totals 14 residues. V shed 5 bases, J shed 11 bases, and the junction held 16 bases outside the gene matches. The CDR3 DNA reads TGTGCCTGGGGGCCTCCTGGCGGGGGGCCCCATCAGTACTTC. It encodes CAWGPPGGGPHQYF.

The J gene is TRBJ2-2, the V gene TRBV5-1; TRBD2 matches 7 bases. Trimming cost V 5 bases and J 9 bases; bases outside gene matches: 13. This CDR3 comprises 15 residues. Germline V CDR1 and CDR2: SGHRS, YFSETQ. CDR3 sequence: CASSRTSDIHRELFF. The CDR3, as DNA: TGCGCCAGCAGTAGAACTAGCGATATCCACCGGGAGCTGTTTTTT.

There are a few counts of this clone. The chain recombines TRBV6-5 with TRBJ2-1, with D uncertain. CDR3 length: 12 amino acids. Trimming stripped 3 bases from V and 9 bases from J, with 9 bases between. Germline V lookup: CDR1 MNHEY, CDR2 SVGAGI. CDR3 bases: TGTGCCAGCAGTTATCGGGTGGGTGAGCAGTTCTTC. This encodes CASSYRVGEQFF.

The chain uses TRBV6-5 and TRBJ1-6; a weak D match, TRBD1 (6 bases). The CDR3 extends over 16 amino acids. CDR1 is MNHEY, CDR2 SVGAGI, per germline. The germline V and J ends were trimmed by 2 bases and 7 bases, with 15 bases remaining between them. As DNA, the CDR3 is TGTGCCAGCAGTTACAACTACAGGGCTAACAATTCACCCCTCCACTTT. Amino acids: CASSYNYRANNSPLHF.

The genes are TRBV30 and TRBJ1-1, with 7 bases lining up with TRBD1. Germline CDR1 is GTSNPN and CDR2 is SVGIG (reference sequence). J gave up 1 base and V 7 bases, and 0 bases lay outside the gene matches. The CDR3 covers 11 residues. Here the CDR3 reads CAYRGNTEAFF. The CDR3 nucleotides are TGTGCCTACAGGGGGAACACTGAAGCTTTCTTT.